These 15 T cell receptor beta chains share one sample of origin, sequenced in a study of T cells in Graves' hyperthyroidism and ophthalmopathy. There were TCR beta CDR3 regions amplified from RNA transcripts. HTBI primers were the set used in a first-round RT-PCR of the TCR CDR3. TCRdb analysed the multiplex PCR reads with MiXCR anew, one entry per CDR3 protein. This sample has around 440,000 distinct CDR3 sequences, with around 14% found just once. Material for sequencing was blood. The receptors derive from a young woman with Graves' hyperthyroidism.

The genes are TRBV24-1 and TRBJ2-2; D is undetermined. V shed 9 bases and J shed 4 bases, with 8 bases lying between them. The CDR3 totals 12 residues. The germline CDR1 and CDR2 sequences are KGHDR and SFDVKD. The DNA of the CDR3 is TGTGCCACCCGACATCCCACCGGGGAGCTGTTTTTT. This encodes CATRHPTGELFF.

This clonotype was picked up many times. The rearrangement links TRBV18 to TRBJ1-1; D remains unclear. V dropped 6 bases and J dropped 1 base, with 9 bases sitting between them. The CDR3 covers 13 residues. Germline CDR1 and CDR2: KGHSH and LQKENI. The CDR3 here is CASSQTENTEAFF. CDR3 bases: TGTGCCAGCTCCCAAACAGAGAACACTGAAGCTTTCTTT.

This clonotype was seen many times. This CDR3 reads CARGTAYEQYF. In nucleotides, the CDR3 is TGTGCCAGGGGGACAGCTTACGAGCAGTACTTC. The V and J genes are TRBV28 and TRBJ2-7; TRBD1 aligns across 7 bases. Germline CDR1 reads MDHEN; CDR2 reads SYDVKM. V lost 9 bases, J lost 4 bases, and 3 bases stayed unmatched. The CDR3 runs to 11 residues.

This clonotype has a count of ten or more. The chain links TRBV6-8 to TRBJ1-2, with 8 bases that match TRBD1. The junction had 13 bases not matched to a gene; V was cut back by 6 bases and J by 4 bases. CDR1 and CDR2 from the germline V gene are MNHGY and SAAAGT. This CDR3 comprises 16 residues. CDR3 in amino acids: CASSLYPTGDSYGYTF. CDR3 bases: TGTGCCAGCAGCCTATACCCGACAGGGGATAGCTATGGCTACACCTTC.

The gene calls are TRBV3-1 and TRBJ2-2; 13 positions agree with TRBD2. The CDR3 loop spans 18 amino acids. CDR1 and CDR2 (germline): LGHDT, YNNKEL (reference sequence). Germline trimming cut 1 base from V and 7 bases from J; bases unmatched to any gene: 9. The CDR3 bases are TGTGCCAGCAGCCAAGCAGGGAGACTAGCGGGAGGTTTCGGGGAGCTGTTTTTT. This encodes CASSQAGRLAGGFGELFF.

This clonotype has only a few counts. Compared with germline, one end of the junction differs, possibly owing to a read error. This rearrangement joins TRBV11-3 to TRBJ2-7, with 7 bases lining up with TRBD2. The CDR3 covers 16 residues. Germline lookup yields CDR1 SGHNT and CDR2 YENEEA. DNA for the CDR3: TGCGCCAGCAGCCAAGTTCTAAGCGGGAACTCCTGCGAGCAGTACTTC. It codes for CASSQVLSGNSCEQYF.

Of note for this clonotype: With a much larger clone just one base away, this may be a read error. The chain is built from TRBV7-8 and TRBJ2-1; a weak D match, TRBD2 (5 bases). The germline CDR1 and CDR2 sequences are SGHVS and FQNEAQ. The CDR3 loop spans 12 amino acids. The DNA for the CDR3 is TGTGCCAGCAGCTTTCCTGGGAGCTGGCAGTGCTTC. Residues: CASSFPGSWQCF.

This clonotype was counted ten times or more. The CDR3 sequence: CASTSDRRSTSNYGYTF. DNA for the CDR3: TGTGCCAGCACCTCGGACAGGCGCTCGACTAGTAACTATGGCTACACCTTC. The chain links TRBV6-1 to TRBJ1-2; 7 bases agree with TRBD1. J gave up 1 base and V 7 bases, and 15 bases lay outside the gene matches. There are 17 residues in the CDR3. Germline CDR1 reads MNHNS; CDR2 reads SASEGT.

At least ten counts were recorded for this clonotype. This chain connects TRBV5-8 to TRBJ2-1, with 10 bases matching TRBD1. The CDR3 loop spans 15 amino acids. The trim removed 4 bases at V and 3 bases at J, leaving 4 bases unmatched. Germline V gene data show CDR1 as SGHTS and CDR2 as YDEGEE. In nucleotides, the CDR3 is TGTGCCAGCAGCCCTGGGACAGGGGTCTACAATGAGCAGTTCTTC. As protein: CASSPGTGVYNEQFF.

This clonotype showed up many times. The J gene is TRBJ2-1, the V gene TRBV5-1; 7 bases fit TRBD2. Germline V gene lookup returns CDR1 SGHRS and CDR2 YFSETQ. This CDR3 is 17 amino acids long. Losses at the gene ends were 1 base for V and 2 bases for J; bases not matched to a gene: 9. The CDR3 DNA sequence: TGCGCCAGCAGCTTGCCGTTTGGGGGAGGGCCCTACAATGAGCAGTTCTTC. It specifies CASSLPFGGGPYNEQFF.

This clonotype was picked up many times. The genes are TRBV7-9 and TRBJ1-2, with unresolved D. The ends were cut back, 2 bases at V and 8 bases at J, with 12 bases in the middle. Germline CDR1 SEHNR, CDR2 FQNEAQ (reference sequence). The CDR3 runs 13 residues. The CDR3 protein is CASSLTTREGYTF. DNA of the CDR3: TGTGCCAGCAGCTTAACTACCCGAGAGGGCTACACCTTC.

This clonotype was recorded many times. The chain joins TRBV12-5 to TRBJ1-5; perhaps TRBD1 as D (5 bases). CDR3 length: 14 amino acids. Looked up from germline, CDR1 is LGHNT and CDR2 is FRNRAP. V lost 3 bases and J lost 4, with 10 bases in between. The CDR3 reads CASGFPGWNQPQHF. The CDR3 DNA is TGTGCTAGTGGTTTTCCAGGGTGGAATCAGCCCCAGCATTTT. The whole variable domain, filled in from reference TRBV12-5 and TRBJ1-5, reads DARVTQTPRHKVTEMGQEVTMRCQPILGHNTVFWYRQTMMQGLELLAYFRNRAPLDDSGMPKDRFSAEMPDATLATLKIQPSEPRDSAVYFCASGFPGWNQPQHFGDGTRLSIL.

The J gene is TRBJ2-3, the V gene TRBV18, with no clear D. The CDR3 loop spans 15 amino acids. V shed 0 bases and J shed 6 bases, with 13 bases lying between them. Germline assignment: CDR1 KGHSH and CDR2 LQKENI. In nucleotides, the CDR3 is TGTGCCAGCTCACCACCGAACCCCCATGGGGATACGCAGTATTTT. This gives the protein CASSPPNPHGDTQYF.

This clonotype was seen ten or more times. This chain uses TRBV20-1 with TRBJ2-1; D gene ambiguous. The CDR3 runs 13 residues. In germline, CDR1 is DFQATT, CDR2 SNEGSKA (reference sequence). Trimming cost V 2 bases and J 6 bases, with 11 bases left between them. CDR3 residues: CSARLPRSNEQFF. CDR3 sequence (DNA): TGCAGTGCTAGACTGCCCCGCAGCAATGAGCAGTTCTTC.

The table lists this clonotype with many counts. V usage is TRBV10-3 and J usage is TRBJ1-1, with D unresolved. Between the trimmed V and J ends, which lost 2 bases and 2 bases, there was a span of 9 bases. Germline lookup yields CDR1 ENHRY and CDR2 SYGVKD. The CDR3 has 14 amino acids. The CDR3 here is CAISERDFNTEAFF. CDR3 nucleotides: TGTGCCATCAGTGAGAGGGATTTTAACACTGAAGCTTTCTTT.